This T cell receptor (beta chain) stems from a study of Ad26.COV2.S vaccination and SARS-CoV-2 variants. Study as a whole: Ad26.COV2.S given intramuscularly, once or twice 56 days apart.

Sequenced by immunoSEQ multiplex PCR; TCRdb stores in-frame clones only, minus some. The table records hundreds of thousands of clones, less than 90% of them present only once. This clone was found many times. What it binds is unknown. The trim removed 5 bases at V and 8 bases at J, leaving 14 bases unmatched. The CDR3 runs to 15 residues. Germline CDR1 reads LNHDA; CDR2 reads SQIVND (reference sequence). The treatment: some 19 received Ad26.COV2.S at low or high dose, single or two shots; about 5 received placebo; per-sample allocation not given. The study sampled participants on day 63 after the first vaccine or placebo injection. Overall study results and limits: Comparable non-spike TCR breadth was observed in vaccine and placebo recipients.

Here the sequenced sample was peripheral blood, taken in a trial of Ad26.COV2.S vaccine versus placebo. The chain is built from TRBV19 and TRBJ1-2; 7 bases line up with TRBD1. The receptor comes from a person between 18 and 65 years old who received the Ad26.COV2.S COVID-19 vaccine or a placebo. The CDR3 DNA is TGTGCCAGTAGTGCTTTGAGGGACAGTTTTATCGGCTACACCTTC. It specifies CASSALRDSFIGYTF.